Shown below are 7 T cell receptor beta chains from a single sample sequenced in a study of T-cell memory formation after mild COVID-19. TCRdb processed the 5' RACE reads anew with MiXCR; each CDR3 protein has one entry. The sample lists more than 300,000 distinct CDR3 sequences; more than 13% were seen once. The specimen sequenced was PBMCs or a T cell subset sorted from them (not recorded which). The receptors here all came from a man between 18 and 29 years old who had mild COVID-19 (a few samples of this study predate the infection). Cell type and time point are not known.

The CDR3 spells CASSQDWGQPQHF. The CDR3 DNA reads TGTGCCAGCAGCCAAGATTGGGGTCAGCCCCAGCATTTT. The chain links TRBV4-2 to TRBJ1-5; D gene uncertain. Deletions cut 0 bases from V and 6 bases from J, with 6 bases between. Germline assignment: CDR1 LGHNA and CDR2 YNFKEQ. The CDR3 has 13 amino acids.

This clonotype was found a few times. V usage is TRBV6-2 or TRBV6-3 and J usage is TRBJ2-5, with a tentative D call TRBD2 (5 bases). CDR1 MNHEY and CDR2 SVGEGT come from the germline V gene. The V end was cut by 5 bases, the J end by 3 bases, with 16 bases between. The CDR3 is 15 amino acids. The DNA of the CDR3 is TGTGCCAGCAGTCCGCCAGCGGTGTTAAAAGAGACCCAGTACTTC. Protein: CASSPPAVLKETQYF.

This sequence joins TRBV3-1 and TRBJ2-1, with 10 positions matching TRBD1. Trimming at V came to 6 bases and at J to 5 bases, leaving 7 bases not matched to a gene. Germline CDR1 is LGHDT and CDR2 is YNNKEL (reference sequence). The CDR3 spans 15 residues. The CDR3 loop is CASSLGQGLHNEQFF. CDR3 DNA sequence: TGTGCCAGCAGTCTGGGACAGGGGCTCCACAATGAGCAGTTCTTC.

This clonotype was detected a few times. The rearrangement uses TRBV11-2 and TRBJ2-2, with D unresolved. Trimming removed 1 base from V and 4 bases from J, with 10 bases in between. The germline V gene has CDR1 SGHAT and CDR2 FQNNGV. This CDR3 has 15 amino acids. The CDR3 DNA follows: TGTGCCAGCAGCTTAGGGACGGAGACCACCGGGGAGCTGTTTTTT. It is translated as CASSLGTETTGELFF.

This clonotype was counted only a few times. The chain has TRBV10-3 and TRBJ2-3; 15 nucleotides line up with TRBD2. Germline V gene data show CDR1 as ENHRY and CDR2 as SYGVKD. The CDR3 is 17 amino acids. Trimming removed 3 bases from V and 3 bases from J; junction bases left unmatched: 4. The CDR3 sequence is CAISDSGTSGGTDTQYF. CDR3 nucleotide sequence: TGTGCCATCAGTGATTCCGGGACTAGCGGGGGGACAGATACGCAGTATTTT.

The chain links TRBV5-1 to TRBJ1-4; D is ambiguous. Trimming took 0 bases from V and 0 from J, leaving 12 bases between them. The CDR3 spans 17 residues. The germline gives CDR1 SGHRS, CDR2 YFSETQ. CDR3: CASSLAHGGATNEKLFF. DNA for the CDR3: TGCGCCAGCAGCTTGGCCCACGGAGGTGCAACTAATGAAAAACTGTTTTTT.

In its sample, this clonotype was seen a few times. This sequence joins TRBV18 and TRBJ2-7; D uncertain. Trimming removed 3 bases from V and 3 bases from J, with 9 bases in between. The germline gives CDR1 KGHSH, CDR2 LQKENI. The CDR3 has 13 amino acids. In nucleotides, the CDR3 is TGTGCCAGCTCACCGGGTCCCTTCTACGAGCAGTACTTC. Its translation is CASSPGPFYEQYF.